This T cell receptor (beta chain) emerged from a study of T-cell reconstitution after alpha-beta-depleted transplantation in children (dated by TCRdb to the mid-2010s). About the study as a whole: T-cell immune reconstitution after TCRalphabeta/CD19-depleted allogeneic hematopoietic cell transplantation in children was quantitatively tracked in the study by means of TCR repertoire profiling.

The intended sense of this specimen's treatment or condition label: allogeneic hematopoietic cell transplantation with graft depleted of TCRalphabeta T cells and CD19 B cells. The transplant recipients were children given TCRalphabeta/CD19-depleted allogeneic hematopoietic cell grafts. Germline trimming: 3 bases from V, 5 bases from J; junction bases outside gene matches: 8. Counted from cysteine to phenylalanine, this CDR3 has 16 amino acids. The read is trimmed to its CDR3 DNA, 48 bases read in frame from base 1. Via the germline V gene (reference sequence), CDR1 is MNHEY and CDR2 SMNVEV. This clonotype was seen a handful of times. There is no known antigen for this receptor. No base-level quality is on record; no much larger clone is a single base apart. Overall study results and their limits: In some patients, the high TCRbeta diversity seen at day 60 was put down to recipient T cells and intrathymic progenitors that had survived conditioning. The apparently early recovery of alphabetaT-cell counts about two months after transplant reportedly depended on only several hundred rapidly expanded clones that came from non-depleted graft cells. Over subsequent months, a decline in hyperexpanded clone frequencies was noted, and after one year, T-cell counts and TCRbeta diversity were mostly ascribed to newly produced T cells.

The receptor library was made with PCR. Sequencing was carried out with an Illumina HiSeq 2500. Molecular barcoding was employed in the preparation of TCR libraries, with unique molecular identifiers being used to normalize TCRbeta repertoire quantification. TCRdb reprocessed the public reads (quality trimming at Q25 with fastp, clone calling with MiXCR) and kept in-frame beta chains. Rows with one shared CDR3 protein collapse into an entry with the most common genes and DNA. Present in this sample are about 980,000 distinct CDR3 sequences, around 30% of which were seen just once. 25% to 35% of the sample is taken by the ten largest.

Here the sequenced sample was PBMCs, mostly from graft donor cells, taken 360 days after TCRalphabeta/CD19-depleted stem cell transplant. The clonotype originates from a boy under two years old who had a stem cell transplant for SCID, so the T cells may come from the graft donor. The V gene is TRBV27 and the J gene is TRBJ2-3, with TRBD1 matching 10 junction bases. The DNA reads TGTGCCAGCAGTTTGCCTCCGGGACAGGGGAGAGATACGCAGTATTTT. It encodes CASSLPPGQGRDTQYF.